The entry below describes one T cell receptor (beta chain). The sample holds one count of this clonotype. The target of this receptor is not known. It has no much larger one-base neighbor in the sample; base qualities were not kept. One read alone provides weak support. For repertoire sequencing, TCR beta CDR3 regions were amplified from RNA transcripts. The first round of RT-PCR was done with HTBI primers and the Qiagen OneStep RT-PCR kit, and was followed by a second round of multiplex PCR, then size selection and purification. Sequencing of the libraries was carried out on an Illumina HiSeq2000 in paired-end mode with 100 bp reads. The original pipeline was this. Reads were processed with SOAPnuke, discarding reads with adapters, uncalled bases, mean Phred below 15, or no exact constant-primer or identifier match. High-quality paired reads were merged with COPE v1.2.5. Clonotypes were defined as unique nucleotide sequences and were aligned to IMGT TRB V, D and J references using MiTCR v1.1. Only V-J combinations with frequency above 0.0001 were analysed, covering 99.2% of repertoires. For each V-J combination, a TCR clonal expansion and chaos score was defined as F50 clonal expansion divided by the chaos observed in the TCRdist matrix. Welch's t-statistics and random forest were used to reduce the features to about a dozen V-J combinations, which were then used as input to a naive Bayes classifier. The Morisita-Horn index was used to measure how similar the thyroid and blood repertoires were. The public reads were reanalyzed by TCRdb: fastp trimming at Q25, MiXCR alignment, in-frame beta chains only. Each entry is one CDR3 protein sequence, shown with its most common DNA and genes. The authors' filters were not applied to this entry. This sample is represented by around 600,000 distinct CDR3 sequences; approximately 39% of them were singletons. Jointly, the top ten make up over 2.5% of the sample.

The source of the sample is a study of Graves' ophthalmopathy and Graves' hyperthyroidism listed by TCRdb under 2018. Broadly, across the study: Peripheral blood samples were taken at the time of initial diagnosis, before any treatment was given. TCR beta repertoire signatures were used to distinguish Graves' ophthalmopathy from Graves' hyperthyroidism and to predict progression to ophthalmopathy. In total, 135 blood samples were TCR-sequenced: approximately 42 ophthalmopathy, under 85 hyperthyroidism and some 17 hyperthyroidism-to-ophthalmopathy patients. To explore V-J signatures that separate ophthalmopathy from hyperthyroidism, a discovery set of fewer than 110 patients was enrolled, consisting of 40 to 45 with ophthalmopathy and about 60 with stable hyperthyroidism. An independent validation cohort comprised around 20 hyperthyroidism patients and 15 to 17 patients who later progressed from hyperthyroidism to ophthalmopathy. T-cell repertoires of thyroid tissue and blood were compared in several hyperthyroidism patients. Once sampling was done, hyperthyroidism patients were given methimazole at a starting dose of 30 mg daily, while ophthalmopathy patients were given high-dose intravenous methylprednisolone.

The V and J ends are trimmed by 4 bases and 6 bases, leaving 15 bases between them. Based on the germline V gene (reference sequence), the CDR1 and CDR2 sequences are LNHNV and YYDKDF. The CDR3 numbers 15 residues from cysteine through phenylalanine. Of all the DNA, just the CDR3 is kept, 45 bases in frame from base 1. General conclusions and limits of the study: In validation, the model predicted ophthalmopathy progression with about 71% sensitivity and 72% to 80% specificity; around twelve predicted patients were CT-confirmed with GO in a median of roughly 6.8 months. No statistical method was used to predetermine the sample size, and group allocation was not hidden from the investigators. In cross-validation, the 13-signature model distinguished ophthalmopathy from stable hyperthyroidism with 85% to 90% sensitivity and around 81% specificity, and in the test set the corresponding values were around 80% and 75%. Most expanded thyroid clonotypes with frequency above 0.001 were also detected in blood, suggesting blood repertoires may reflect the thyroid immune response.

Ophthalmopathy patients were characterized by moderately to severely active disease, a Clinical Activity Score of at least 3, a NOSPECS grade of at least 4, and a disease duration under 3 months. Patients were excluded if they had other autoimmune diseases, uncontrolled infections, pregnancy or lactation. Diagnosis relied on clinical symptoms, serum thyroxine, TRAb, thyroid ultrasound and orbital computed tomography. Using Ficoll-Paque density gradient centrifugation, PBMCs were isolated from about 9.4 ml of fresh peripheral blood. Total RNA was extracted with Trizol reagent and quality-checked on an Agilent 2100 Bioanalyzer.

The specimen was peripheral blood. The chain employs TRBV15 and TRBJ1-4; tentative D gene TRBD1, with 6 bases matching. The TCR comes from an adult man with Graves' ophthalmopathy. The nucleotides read TGTGCCACCAGCATCCGAACAGGGCAACATGAAAAACTGTTTTTT. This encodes CATSIRTGQHEKLFF. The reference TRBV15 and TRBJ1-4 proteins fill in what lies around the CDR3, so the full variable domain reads DAMVIQNPRYQVTQFGKPVTLSCSQTLNHNVMYWYQQKSSQAPKLLFHYYDKDFNNEADTPDNFQSRRPNTSFCFLDIRSPGLGDTAMYLCATSIRTGQHEKLFFGSGTQLSVL.